The 8 T cell receptor beta chains below come from one sample, sequenced in a study of Tregs in tolerant kidney transplant recipients. Sequencing used immunoSEQ multiplex PCR; TCRdb keeps in-frame clones, though not all of them. The table lists tens of thousands of clones, 93% of them singletons, with roughly 1.7% in the top ten. Recipients received nonmyeloablative bone marrow transplants from related graft donors, with transient mixed chimerism. This specimen was CD4+ T cells from blood (PBMCs), taken 12 months after the transplant. These receptors all stem from a human patient who received a combined kidney and bone marrow transplant. Some T cells may arise from the graft donor.

This chain joins TRBV27 and TRBJ1-2; D call uncertain. Trimming took 6 bases from V and 5 from J, leaving 10 bases between them. Germline loops: CDR1 MNHEY, CDR2 SMNVEV (reference sequence). This CDR3 comprises 12 residues. The CDR3: CASRREDYGYTF. The CDR3 DNA follows: TGTGCCAGCAGGAGAGAGGATTATGGCTACACCTTC.

The V call is TRBV7-2, the J call TRBJ2-2, with D perhaps TRBD2 (6 bases). CDR3 length: 12 amino acids. V shed 6 bases and J shed 5 bases, with 7 bases lying between them. Germline V gene data show CDR1 as SGHTA and CDR2 as FQGNSA. This chain's CDR3 is CASRAGTGELFF. The CDR3 nucleotides are TGTGCCAGCAGGGCGGGGACCGGGGAGCTGTTTTTT.

V is TRBV7-9 and J is TRBJ2-7; D is uncertain. Trimming removed 4 bases from V and 0 bases from J, with 4 bases in between. The germline CDR1 and CDR2 sequences are SEHNR and FQNEAQ (reference sequence). The CDR3 has 12 amino acids. The CDR3, as DNA: TGTGCCAGCAGCTATAGCTCCTACGAGCAGTACTTC. As protein: CASSYSSYEQYF.

CDR3 nucleotides: TGCGCCAGCAGCCCTTTCGCTTTAGGACAGCAAAACATTCAGTACTTC. Its protein product is CASSPFALGQQNIQYF. The V gene is TRBV5-1, the J gene TRBJ2-4; D perhaps matches TRBD1 (6 bases). The CDR3 contains 16 residues. With 4 bases removed from V and 5 bases from J, the gap between germline ends came to 19 bases. CDR1 and CDR2 (germline): SGHRS, YFSETQ.

The chain couples TRBV6-1 to TRBJ1-2; the D gene is possibly TRBD1 (6 bases). The germline gives CDR1 MNHNS, CDR2 SASEGT. V gave up 10 bases and J gave up 4 bases, with 22 bases separating them. The CDR3 runs to 15 residues. As DNA, the CDR3 is TGTGCCACTACCCCTAACAGGGAAAGGGGCTATGGCTACACCTTC. Translated: CATTPNRERGYGYTF.

The gene calls are TRBV19 and TRBJ1-1, with 9 positions matching TRBD1. The V and J ends lost 5 bases and 8 bases, in that order; junction bases with no gene match: 15. Germline V gene lookup returns CDR1 LNHDA and CDR2 SQIVND (reference sequence). The CDR3 covers 16 residues. The CDR3 here is CASSLRTGERGLEAFF. The CDR3 coding sequence is TGTGCCAGTAGTCTCAGGACAGGGGAACGAGGCCTGGAAGCTTTCTTT.

This chain connects TRBV21-1 to TRBJ2-7; the table's D gene call, TRBD1, was not cross checked with the DNA. TRBV21-1 is designated a pseudogene. This CDR3 comprises 14 residues. The CDR3 nucleotides are TGTGCCAGCAGCCCAGGAACCGGTACGGCCGAGCAGTACTTC. Translating it yields CASSPGTGTAEQYF.

The chain couples TRBV4-1 to TRBJ1-2; D is unresolved. The CDR3 has 15 residues. CDR1 is MGHRA, CDR2 YSYEKL, per germline. With 2 bases removed from V and 0 bases from J, the gap between germline ends came to 10 bases. CDR3 sequence: CASSQPSVTNYGYTF. The CDR3 DNA reads TGCGCCAGCAGCCAACCTTCCGTAACTAACTATGGCTACACCTTC.